These 30 T cell receptor beta chains share one sample of origin, sequenced in a study of early stage breast cancer tumors. Clones were read by immunoSEQ multiplex PCR, and TCRdb kept only the in-frame ones, dropping some. This table has about 50,000 clones, more than 60% appearing once. Sequencing used blood. Receptors were obtained from a person aged 25 to 39 with breast cancer.

The rearrangement joins TRBV4-1 to TRBJ1-1; possible D gene TRBD1, 6 bases. V lost 0 bases and J 1 base, leaving 9 bases between the germline ends. This CDR3 has 15 amino acids. Germline V lookup: CDR1 MGHRA, CDR2 YSYEKL. The CDR3 DNA reads TGCGCCAGCAGCCAAGATCGGGGGCCGAACACTGAAGCTTTCTTT. Protein product: CASSQDRGPNTEAFF.

J is TRBJ2-2 and V is TRBV18; D is ambiguous. Germline V gene data show CDR1 as KGHSH and CDR2 as LQKENI. This CDR3 contains 13 residues. Trimming removed 5 bases from V and 3 bases from J, with 7 bases in between. The CDR3 nucleotides are TGTGCCAGCTCAACTACAGACACCGGGGAGCTGTTTTTT. This encodes CASSTTDTGELFF.

The V and J genes are TRBV5-1 and TRBJ1-1; no reliable D call. Germline CDR1 SGHRS, CDR2 YFSETQ. V was clipped by 1 base and J by 4 bases, with 11 bases between them. CDR3 length: 14 residues. The CDR3: CASSLFQEGTEAFF. CDR3 DNA: TGCGCCAGCAGCTTGTTCCAGGAGGGCACTGAAGCTTTCTTT.

This clone was found a few times. The chain joins TRBV7-6 to TRBJ2-7, with 7 bases identical to TRBD2. The J segment lost 0 bases and the V segment lost 2 bases, leaving 16 bases of the junction unmatched. The CDR3 extends over 19 amino acids. Germline assignment: CDR1 SGHVS and CDR2 FNYEAQ. CDR3 loop: CASSLRSGGNTALSYEQYF. CDR3 in DNA: TGTGCCAGCAGCTTAAGGTCGGGGGGAAACACCGCACTCTCCTACGAGCAGTACTTC.

The CDR3: CASSDGTNGPEAFF. The DNA of the CDR3 is TGTGCCAGCAGTGATGGTACCAACGGCCCTGAAGCTTTCTTT. This chain links TRBV2 with TRBJ1-1; D remains unclear. V lost 3 bases, J lost 6 bases, and 14 bases lay in between. The germline V gene encodes CDR1 SNHLY and CDR2 FYNNEI. The CDR3 is made up of 14 amino acids.

The CDR3 protein is CASSSSGRPYNEQFF. The CDR3 bases are TGTGCCAGCAGCAGTAGCGGGAGACCCTACAATGAGCAGTTCTTC. The genes are TRBV7-2 and TRBJ2-1; the match to TRBD2 covers 9 bases. Looked up from germline, CDR1 is SGHTA and CDR2 is FQGNSA. CDR3 length equals 15 residues. The J segment lost 2 bases and the V segment lost 5 bases, leaving 4 bases of the junction unmatched.

A single count supports this clone. J is TRBJ2-1 and V is TRBV19; D uncertain. V lost 6 bases and J lost 0, with 9 bases in between. The germline CDR1 and CDR2 sequences are LNHDA and SQIVND (reference sequence). This CDR3 has 14 amino acids. The CDR3 DNA is TGTGCCAGTAGGCGACCGAGCTCCTACAATGAGCAGTTCTTC. Residues: CASRRPSSYNEQFF.

J is TRBJ2-3 and V is TRBV15; 8 bases map to TRBD2. This CDR3 region has 19 residues. Germline V lookup: CDR1 LNHNV, CDR2 YYDKDF (reference sequence). Trimming at V came to 3 bases and at J to 6 bases, leaving 20 bases not matched to a gene. CDR3 nucleotides: TGTGCCACCAGCAGTTCTGTACAAAGGAGCGGGAGTCGATCGGATACGCAGTATTTT. Its protein is CATSSSVQRSGSRSDTQYF.

The gene calls are TRBV27 and TRBJ2-5; 7 positions match TRBD1. V dropped 5 bases and J dropped 3; count of bases not matched to a gene: 9. From germline, CDR1 is MNHEY and CDR2 SMNVEV (reference sequence). This CDR3 comprises 15 residues. Here the CDR3 reads CASSPADRVEETQYF. CDR3 coding DNA: TGTGCCAGCAGTCCAGCTGACAGGGTGGAAGAGACCCAGTACTTC.

The chain is built from TRBV18 and TRBJ2-5; possible D gene TRBD1, 6 bases. The CDR3 sequence is 15 residues long. Trimming shortened V by 3 bases and J by 4 bases, and 15 bases separated the two germline ends. Germline assignment: CDR1 KGHSH and CDR2 LQKENI. For the CDR3, the DNA is TGTGCCAGCTCACCGCAAGGACAGTACCGAGAGACCCAGTACTTC. It specifies CASSPQGQYRETQYF. The whole variable domain, filled in from reference TRBV18 and TRBJ2-5, reads NAGVMQNPRHLVRRRGQEARLRCSPMKGHSHVYWYRQLPEEGLKFMVYLQKENIIDESGMPKERFSAEFPKEGPSILRIQQVVRGDSAAYFCASSPQGQYRETQYFGPGTRLLVL.

CDR3 loop: CASSPGLESNEQFF. In nucleotides, the CDR3 is TGTGCCAGCAGTCCGGGACTAGAATCCAATGAGCAGTTCTTC. The chain is built from TRBV6-4 and TRBJ2-1, with 8 bases fitting TRBD2. Germline V gene lookup returns CDR1 MRHNA and CDR2 SNTAGT. V lost 5 bases to trimming and J lost 6 bases; unmatched junction nucleotides: 6. CDR3 length: 14 amino acids.

The chain links TRBV4-1 to TRBJ1-2; D is unclear. CDR3 length: 15 amino acids. V gave up 0 bases and J gave up 4 bases, with 12 bases separating them. CDR1 and CDR2 (germline): MGHRA, YSYEKL. The CDR3 loop reads CASSQDPTGLYGYTF. DNA for the CDR3: TGCGCCAGCAGCCAAGACCCTACGGGCCTCTATGGCTACACCTTC.

This clone was seen only a few times. This chain joins TRBV7-9 and TRBJ1-1; D not resolved. The V gene lost 5 bases and the J gene lost 0 bases, with 7 bases spanning the gap. The CDR3 length is 13 residues. The germline V gene encodes CDR1 SEHNR and CDR2 FQNEAQ (reference sequence). The CDR3 sequence is CASSLEMNTEAFF. CDR3 DNA: TGTGCCAGCAGCCTGGAGATGAACACTGAAGCTTTCTTT.

This chain connects TRBV18 to TRBJ2-2, with D possibly matching TRBD1 (6 bases). Germline CDR1 KGHSH, CDR2 LQKENI. With 2 bases removed from V and 4 bases from J, the gap between germline ends came to 8 bases. The CDR3 runs 14 residues. In DNA form, the CDR3 reads TGTGCCAGCTCACCAACAGGGCCCACCGGGGAGCTGTTTTTT. Protein product: CASSPTGPTGELFF.

V usage is TRBV20-1 and J usage is TRBJ1-3; D perhaps matches TRBD1 (6 bases). The CDR3 consists of 11 residues. V was shortened by 5 bases and J by 8 bases, with 10 bases between the two germline ends. Germline-derived CDR1 and CDR2 are DFQATT and SNEGSKA (reference sequence). The CDR3 sequence: CSARGADTIYF. The DNA for the CDR3 is TGCAGTGCTCGGGGGGCTGACACCATATATTTT.

The chain joins TRBV19 to TRBJ2-7; TRBD1 is a possible D gene (6 bases). This CDR3 region has 15 residues. The V end was cut by 8 bases, the J end by 2 bases, with 19 bases between. Germline V CDR1 and CDR2: LNHDA, SQIVND (reference sequence). As DNA, the CDR3 is TGTGCCAGTTCCAAGGGGGACACCCTTACCTACGAGCAGTACTTC. It translates to CASSKGDTLTYEQYF.

This sequence joins TRBV2 and TRBJ2-1, with 10 bases fitting TRBD2. Germline CDR1 and CDR2: SNHLY and FYNNEI. There are 12 residues in the CDR3. The V segment lost 6 bases and the J segment 14 bases; nucleotides outside the gene matches: 7. CDR3 amino acids: CASSLAGAPEFF. CDR3 DNA sequence: TGTGCCAGCAGCCTAGCGGGGGCCCCAGAGTTCTTC. Full variable domain (outside the CDR3, taken from reference TRBV2 and TRBJ2-1): EPEVTQTPSHQVTQMGQEVILRCVPISNHLYFYWYRQILGQKVEFLVSFYNNEISEKSEIFDDQFSVERPDGSNFTLKIRSTKLEDSAMYFCASSLAGAPEFFGPGTRLTVL.

The CDR3 loop reads CASSLTSGPTYEQYF. In nucleotides, the CDR3 is TGTGCCAGCAGCTTGACTAGCGGGCCCACCTACGAGCAGTACTTC. The rearrangement uses TRBV7-2 and TRBJ2-7, with 10 bases that match TRBD2. The CDR3 runs 15 residues. The V and J ends lost 3 bases and 2 bases, in that order; junction bases with no gene match: 4. The germline gives CDR1 SGHTA, CDR2 FQGNSA.

The J gene is TRBJ2-1, the V gene TRBV7-3, with TRBD2 matching over 11 bases. The germline V gene encodes CDR1 SGHTA and CDR2 FQGTGA. There are 21 residues in the CDR3. With V trimmed by 1 base and J by 0 bases, 14 bases remained unmatched. CDR3 nucleotides: TGTGCCAGCAGCTTAAGACCCCCGGGACTAGCGGTTCTAAGCTCCTACAATGAGCAGTTCTTC. Protein: CASSLRPPGLAVLSSYNEQFF.

This clone turned up a few times. This chain links TRBV11-1 with TRBJ2-1, with 8 bases fitting TRBD2. In germline, CDR1 is SGHAT, CDR2 FQDESV (reference sequence). There are 15 residues in the CDR3. The J segment lost 5 bases and the V segment lost 6 bases, leaving 9 bases of the junction unmatched. CDR3: CASRPLAGGNNEQFF. The CDR3 nucleotides are TGTGCCAGCAGACCCCTAGCGGGCGGTAACAATGAGCAGTTCTTC.

This clone was detected only a few times. The V call is TRBV7-9, the J call TRBJ2-7; 10 bases agree with TRBD1. Trimming took 4 bases from V and 7 from J; bases not matched to a gene: 7. There are 14 residues in the CDR3. Germline V lookup: CDR1 SEHNR, CDR2 FQNEAQ (reference sequence). In DNA form, the CDR3 reads TGTGCCAGCAGCTCCCGGGACAGGGGTGGAGAGCAGTACTTC. It is translated as CASSSRDRGGEQYF. The full variable domain, rest sourced from reference TRBV7-9 and TRBJ2-7, is DTGVSQNPRHKITKRGQNVTFRCDPISEHNRLYWYRQTLGQGPEFLTYFQNEAQLEKSRLLSDRFSAERPKGSFSTLEIQRTEQGDSAMYLCASSSRDRGGEQYFGPGTRLTVT.

V and J are TRBV19 and TRBJ2-2; 16 bases line up with TRBD2. Germline V gene lookup returns CDR1 LNHDA and CDR2 SQIVND (reference sequence). With V trimmed by 5 bases and J by 7 bases, 7 bases remained unmatched. This CDR3 is 17 amino acids long. The CDR3 spells CASSVSGTSGRVGELFF. DNA for the CDR3: TGTGCCAGTAGTGTTTCCGGGACTAGCGGGAGGGTCGGGGAGCTGTTTTTT.

The chain has TRBV14 and TRBJ2-1; maybe TRBD1 (6 bases). The V gene's germline CDR1 is SGHDN and CDR2 FVKESK. V was trimmed by 2 bases and J by 4 bases, leaving 15 bases between them. CDR3 length: 16 amino acids. CDR3 DNA sequence: TGTGCCAGCAGCCAATCCGGGACACCCTCATACAATGAGCAGTTCTTC. Translated, it gives CASSQSGTPSYNEQFF.

The genes are TRBV25-1 and TRBJ2-2; D is possibly TRBD1 (6 bases). V shed 4 bases and J shed 4 bases, with 16 bases lying between them. Germline values: CDR1 MGHDK, CDR2 SYGVNS. The CDR3 has 16 residues. Here the CDR3 reads CASSGTTGFSTGELFF. CDR3 nucleotide sequence: TGTGCCAGCAGTGGTACAACAGGGTTCAGCACCGGGGAGCTGTTTTTT.

This chain uses TRBV5-1 with TRBJ2-1, with D uncertain. This CDR3 has 16 residues. V was clipped by 7 bases and J by 9 bases, with 26 bases between them. Germline loops: CDR1 SGHRS, CDR2 YFSETQ. In DNA form, the CDR3 reads TGCGCCAGCGAGGCCCCTTCCAAGCTCGGGTCTGGTGAGCAGTTCTTC. Protein: CASEAPSKLGSGEQFF.

The chain uses TRBV7-6 and TRBJ1-6; 9 bases are a match to TRBD1. The CDR3 covers 16 residues. Germline values: CDR1 SGHVS, CDR2 FNYEAQ. The V gene end was trimmed by 5 bases and the J gene end by 6 bases; junction bases not matched to a gene: 8. CDR3 protein: CASSPRTGATNSPLHF. The CDR3 region has the DNA TGTGCCAGCAGCCCCCGGACAGGGGCCACTAATTCACCCCTCCACTTT. The whole variable domain, filled in from reference TRBV7-6 and TRBJ1-6, reads GAGVSQSPRYKVTKRGQDVALRCDPISGHVSLYWYRQALGQGPEFLTYFNYEAQQDKSGLPNDRFSAERPEGSISTLTIQRTEQRDSAMYRCASSPRTGATNSPLHFGNGTRLTVT.

This clone was seen only a few times. CDR3 sequence: CASSSGAGYTF. The CDR3 DNA reads as TGTGCCAGCAGCTCAGGGGCTGGCTACACCTTC. This chain connects TRBV5-6 to TRBJ1-2, with TRBD1 as a possible D gene (6 bases). The CDR3 spans 11 residues. Looked up from germline, CDR1 is SGHDT and CDR2 is YYEEEE. V was trimmed by 3 bases and J by 7 bases, leaving 7 bases between them. Full variable domain (missing parts from reference TRBV5-6 and TRBJ1-2): DAGVTQSPTHLIKTRGQQVTLRCSPKSGHDTVSWYQQALGQGPQFIFQYYEEEERQRGNFPDRFSGHQFPNYSSELNVNALLLGDSALYLCASSSGAGYTFGSGTRLTVV.

The rearrangement links TRBV27 to TRBJ2-2; 11 bases align to TRBD2. From germline, CDR1 is MNHEY and CDR2 SMNVEV (reference sequence). The trim removed 7 bases at V and 6 bases at J, leaving 7 bases unmatched. This CDR3 has 15 residues. The CDR3 sequence: CASIPSGRMAGELFF. CDR3 in DNA: TGTGCCAGCATTCCTAGCGGGAGGATGGCCGGGGAGCTGTTTTTT.

CDR3 DNA sequence: TGCAGTGCTAGAGTCCCCCAGGGGATGTTCTTC. It yields the protein CSARVPQGMFF. V gene TRBV20-1 combines with J gene TRBJ2-1, with D perhaps matching TRBD1 (6 bases). Germline assignment: CDR1 DFQATT and CDR2 SNEGSKA (reference sequence). V lost 1 base to trimming and J lost 15 bases, with 13 bases between them. The CDR3 totals 11 residues.

This rearrangement joins TRBV29-1 to TRBJ2-5; 7 bases line up with TRBD2. The CDR3 loop spans 13 amino acids. The germline V gene has CDR1 SQVTM and CDR2 ANQGSEA. The junction had 7 bases not matched to a gene; V was cut back by 7 bases and J by 2 bases. The CDR3 DNA follows: TGCAGCGGGGCGGGAGTACGGCAAGAGACCCAGTACTTC. Its protein is CSGAGVRQETQYF.